Sequencing of this TCR beta chain was carried out in a study of T cells in Graves' hyperthyroidism and ophthalmopathy. Template material for amplifying TCR beta CDR3 regions consisted of RNA transcripts. Carried out on the TCR CDR3, a first-round RT-PCR used the HTBI primer set. Using its own MiXCR run on the multiplex PCR reads, TCRdb lists one record per CDR3 protein. The table records hundreds of thousands of distinct CDR3 sequences, about 24% of them present only once. This clonotype was picked up many times. What it binds is unknown. The CDR3 runs to 15 residues. Germline V CDR1 and CDR2: SGHRS, YFSETQ. V was pared by 0 bases and J by 1 base, with 10 bases between. Based on clinical symptoms, serum thyroxine and TRAb, thyroid ultrasound and orbital computed tomography, diagnoses were reached. Study-level results: Ophthalmopathy and stable hyperthyroidism were told apart by a 13 V-J model. It was a median approximately 6.9 months before onset that the model predicted ophthalmopathy. Blood also carried most thyroid clonotypes expanded above 0.001.

The chain joins TRBV5-1 to TRBJ1-1; D is perhaps TRBD1 (6 bases). The TCR originated in a woman in her 40s with Graves' ophthalmopathy. Sequencing was carried out using blood. CDR3 sequence: CASSLEGVPNTEAFF. The CDR3, as DNA: TGCGCCAGCAGCTTGGAGGGGGTCCCGAACACTGAAGCTTTCTTT. The variable domain in full, completed from reference TRBV5-1 and TRBJ1-1, reads KAGVTQTPRYLIKTRGQQVTLSCSPISGHRSVSWYQQTPGQGLQFLFEYFSETQRNKGNFPGRFSGRQFSNSRSEMNVSTLELGDSALYLCASSLEGVPNTEAFFGQGTRLTVV.